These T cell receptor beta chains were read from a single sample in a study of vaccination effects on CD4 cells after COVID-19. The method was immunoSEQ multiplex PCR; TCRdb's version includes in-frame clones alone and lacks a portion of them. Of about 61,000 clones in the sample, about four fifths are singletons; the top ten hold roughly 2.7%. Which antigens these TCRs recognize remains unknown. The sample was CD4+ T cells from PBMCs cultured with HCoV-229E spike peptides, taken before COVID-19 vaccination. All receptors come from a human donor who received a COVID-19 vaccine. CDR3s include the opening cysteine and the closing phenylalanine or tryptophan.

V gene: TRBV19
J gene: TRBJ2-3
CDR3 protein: CASSIFASSSDTQYF

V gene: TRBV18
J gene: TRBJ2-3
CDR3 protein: CASQGDGGRTDTQYF

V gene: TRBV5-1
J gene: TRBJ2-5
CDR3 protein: CASSIRTGVVETQYF

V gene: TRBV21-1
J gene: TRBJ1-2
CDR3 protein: CASSRSYGYTF

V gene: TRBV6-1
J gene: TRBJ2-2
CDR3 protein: CASSEAPANTGELFF

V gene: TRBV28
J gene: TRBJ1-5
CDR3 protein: CASSQGQYNQPQHF

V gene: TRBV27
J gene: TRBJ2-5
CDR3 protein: CASSSGGRVETQYF

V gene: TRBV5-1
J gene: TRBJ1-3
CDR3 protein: CASSLSMGASGNTIYF

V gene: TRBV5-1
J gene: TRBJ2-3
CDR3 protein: CASSLEPTDTQYF

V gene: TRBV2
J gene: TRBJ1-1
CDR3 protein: CASSEGRGNEAFF

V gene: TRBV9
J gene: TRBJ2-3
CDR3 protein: CASSVGGLFTDTQYF

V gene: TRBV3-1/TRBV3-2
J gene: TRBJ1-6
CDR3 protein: CASSQATGRPNSPLHF

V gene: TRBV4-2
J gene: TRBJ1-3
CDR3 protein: CASSQDWSASLSGNTIYF

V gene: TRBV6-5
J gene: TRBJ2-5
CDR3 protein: CASSYTDGGTQYF

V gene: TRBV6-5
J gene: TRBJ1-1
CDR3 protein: CASGPYMNTEAFF

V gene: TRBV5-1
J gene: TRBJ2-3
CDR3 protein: CASMATSGGGMGTQYF

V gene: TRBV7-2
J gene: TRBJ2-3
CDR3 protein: CASSFGTGVSTDTQYF

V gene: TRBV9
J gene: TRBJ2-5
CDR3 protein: CASSVSQAGRETQYF

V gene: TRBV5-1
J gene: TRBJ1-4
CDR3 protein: CASSLERVGRATTNEKLFF

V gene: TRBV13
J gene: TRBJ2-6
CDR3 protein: CASSPQVASGANVLTF

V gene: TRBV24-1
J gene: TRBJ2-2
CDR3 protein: CATSDLGRGTGELFF

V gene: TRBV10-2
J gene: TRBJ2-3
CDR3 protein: CASSTSHRDRGLPSTDTQYF

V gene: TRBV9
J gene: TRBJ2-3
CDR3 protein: CASSVEGSGGARTDTQYF

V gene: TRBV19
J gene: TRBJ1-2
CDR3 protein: CASSIQEGNYGYTF

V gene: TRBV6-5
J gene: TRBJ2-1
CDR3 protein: CASSYGGSSYNEQFF

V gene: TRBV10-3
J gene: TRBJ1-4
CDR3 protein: CAISEAGTANEKLFF

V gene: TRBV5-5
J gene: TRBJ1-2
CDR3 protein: CASSTTGLQEGYTF